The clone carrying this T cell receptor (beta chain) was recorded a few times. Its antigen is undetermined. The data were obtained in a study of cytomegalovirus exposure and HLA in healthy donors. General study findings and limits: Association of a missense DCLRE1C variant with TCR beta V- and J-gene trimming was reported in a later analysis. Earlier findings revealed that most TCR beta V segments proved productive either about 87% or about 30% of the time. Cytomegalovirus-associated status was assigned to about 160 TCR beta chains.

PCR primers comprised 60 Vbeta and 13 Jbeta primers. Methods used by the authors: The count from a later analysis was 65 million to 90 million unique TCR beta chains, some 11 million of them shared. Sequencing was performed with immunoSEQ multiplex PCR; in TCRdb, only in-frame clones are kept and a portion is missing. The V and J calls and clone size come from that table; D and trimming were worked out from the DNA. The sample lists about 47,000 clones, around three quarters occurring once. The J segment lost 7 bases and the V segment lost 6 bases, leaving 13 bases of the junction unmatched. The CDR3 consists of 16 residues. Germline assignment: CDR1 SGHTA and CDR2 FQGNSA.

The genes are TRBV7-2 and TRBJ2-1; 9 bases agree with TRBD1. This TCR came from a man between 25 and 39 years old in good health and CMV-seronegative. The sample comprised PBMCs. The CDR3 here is CASSLRQGGSLNEQFF. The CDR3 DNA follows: TGTGCCAGCAGTCTAAGACAGGGGGGCTCCTTAAATGAGCAGTTCTTC.